The clone carrying this TCR beta chain appeared many times. Next came a second PCR, run for about 7 to 12 cycles, which used a sample-barcoded 5' primer along with a J-beta primer mix. Carrying 12 random nucleotides, a template-switch adaptor labeled each individual cDNA molecule. TCRdb used MiXCR to reprocess the 5' RACE reads, holding one entry per CDR3 protein. The table includes about 720,000 distinct CDR3 sequences, about 24% detected once. Per germline, CDR1 SGHRS and CDR2 YFSETQ. The ends lost 4 bases at V and 6 bases at J; junction bases unmatched: 1. This CDR3 has 13 residues. The data belong to a study of blood T cells in healthy people across ages. Donor samples were obtained from healthy Caucasian individuals from Russia, aged about 6 to 100.

This clonotype originated in a man between 65 and 80 years old in good health. What was sequenced was blood. The V call is TRBV5-1, the J call TRBJ1-6, with TRBD1 matching over 7 bases. The CDR3 protein is CASSRDSNSPLHF. CDR3 in DNA: TGCGCCAGCAGCCGGGACAGTAATTCACCCCTCCACTTT.